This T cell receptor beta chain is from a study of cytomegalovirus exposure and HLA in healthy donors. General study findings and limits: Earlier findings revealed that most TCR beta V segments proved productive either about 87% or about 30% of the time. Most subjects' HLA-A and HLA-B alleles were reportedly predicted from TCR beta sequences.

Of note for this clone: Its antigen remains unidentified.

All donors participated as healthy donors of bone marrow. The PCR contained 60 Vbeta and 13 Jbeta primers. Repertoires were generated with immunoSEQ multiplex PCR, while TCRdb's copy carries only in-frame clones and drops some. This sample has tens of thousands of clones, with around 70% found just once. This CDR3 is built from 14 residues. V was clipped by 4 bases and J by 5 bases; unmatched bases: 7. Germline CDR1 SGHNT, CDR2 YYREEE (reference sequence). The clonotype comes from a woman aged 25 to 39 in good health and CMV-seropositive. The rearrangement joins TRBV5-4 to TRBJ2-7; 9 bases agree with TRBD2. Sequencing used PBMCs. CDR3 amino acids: CASSRELAGHEQYF. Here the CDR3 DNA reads TGTGCCAGCAGCAGGGAGCTAGCGGGACACGAGCAGTACTTC.